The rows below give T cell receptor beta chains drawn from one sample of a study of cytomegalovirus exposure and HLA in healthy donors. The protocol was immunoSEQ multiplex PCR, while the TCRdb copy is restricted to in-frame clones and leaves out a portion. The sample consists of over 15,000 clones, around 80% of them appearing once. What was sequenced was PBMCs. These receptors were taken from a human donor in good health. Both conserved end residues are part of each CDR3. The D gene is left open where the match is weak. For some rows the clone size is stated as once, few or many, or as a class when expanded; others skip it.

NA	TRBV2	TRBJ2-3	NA	CAKQVPSTDTQYF	TGTGCCAAACAGGTTCCTTCCACAGATACGCAGTATTTT
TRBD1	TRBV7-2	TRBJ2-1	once	CASSLQGAKQFF	TGTGCCAGCAGCCTCCAGGGGGCGAAGCAGTTCTTC
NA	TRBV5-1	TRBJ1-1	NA	CASSFTGWGTEAFF	TGCGCCAGCAGCTTTACAGGGTGGGGCACTGAAGCTTTCTTT
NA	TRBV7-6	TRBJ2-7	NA	CASSLVPPTPGELYEQYF	TGTGCCAGCAGCTTAGTCCCACCGACCCCAGGGGAGCTCTACGAGCAGTACTTC
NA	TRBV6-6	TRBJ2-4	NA	CASTPLGQGQNIQYF	TGTGCCAGCACCCCTCTAGGGCAGGGTCAAAACATTCAGTACTTC
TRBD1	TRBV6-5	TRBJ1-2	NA	CASSYLRTGGGYGYTF	TGTGCCAGCAGTTACTTACGGACAGGGGGCGGCTATGGCTACACCTTC
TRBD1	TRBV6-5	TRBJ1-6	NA	CASSDRGRFFSPLHF	TGTGCCAGCAGCGACAGGGGGCGTTTTTTTTCACCCCTCCACTTT
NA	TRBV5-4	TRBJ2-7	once	CASSLLGTSYEQYF	TGTGCCAGCAGCTTGCTTGGGACTTCCTACGAGCAGTACTTC
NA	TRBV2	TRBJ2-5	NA	CASSPEEAQYF	TGTGCCAGCAGCCCAGAAGAGGCCCAGTACTTC
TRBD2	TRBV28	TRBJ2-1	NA	CASSLFLAGAEQFF	TGTGCCAGCAGTTTATTCCTAGCGGGGGCCGAGCAGTTCTTC
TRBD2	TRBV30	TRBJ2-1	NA	CAWRGLADNNEQFF	TGTGCCTGGAGGGGACTAGCCGATAACAATGAGCAGTTCTTC
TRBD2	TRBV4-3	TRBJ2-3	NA	CASSQAAGLVVDTQYF	TGCGCCAGCAGCCAAGCGGCGGGACTAGTAGTTGATACGCAGTATTTT
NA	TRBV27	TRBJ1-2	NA	CASSLGGRHYGYTF	TGTGCCAGCAGTTTAGGCGGAAGGCACTATGGCTACACCTTC
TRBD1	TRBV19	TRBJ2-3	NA	CASSIDAPGQGVDTQYF	TGTGCCAGTAGTATTGATGCCCCTGGACAGGGAGTGGATACGCAGTATTTT
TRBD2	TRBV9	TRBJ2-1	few	CASSETSGSVEQFF	TGTGCCAGCAGCGAGACTAGCGGGAGTGTTGAGCAGTTCTTC
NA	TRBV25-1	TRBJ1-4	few	CATSRLFNEKLFF	TGTGCCACCAGTCGTCTCTTCAATGAAAAACTGTTTTTT
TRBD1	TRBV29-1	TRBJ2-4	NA	CSVEGGTGRSKNIQYF	TGCAGCGTTGAAGGGGGGACAGGACGATCCAAAAACATTCAGTACTTC
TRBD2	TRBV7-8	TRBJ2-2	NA	CASSLGREGLTGELFF	TGTGCCAGCAGCTTAGGGCGGGAGGGCCTCACCGGGGAGCTGTTTTTT
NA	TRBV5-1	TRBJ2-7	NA	CASSRGDSAYEQYF	TGCGCCAGCAGCCGCGGGGACAGTGCCTACGAGCAGTACTTC
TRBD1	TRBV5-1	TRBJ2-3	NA	CASSSWTGRTDTQYF	TGCGCCAGCAGCTCGTGGACAGGCCGCACAGATACGCAGTATTTT
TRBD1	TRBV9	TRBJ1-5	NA	CASSVGGGGQPQHF	TGTGCCAGCAGCGTAGGAGGGGGCGGTCAGCCCCAGCATTTT
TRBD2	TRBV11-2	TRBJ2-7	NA	CASSPKRGPYEQYF	TGTGCCAGCAGCCCAAAGCGGGGGCCTTACGAGCAGTACTTC
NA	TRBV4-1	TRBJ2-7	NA	CASSQALGGGRLYEQYF	TGCGCCAGCAGCCAAGCCCTTGGCGGGGGCCGTCTCTACGAGCAGTACTTC
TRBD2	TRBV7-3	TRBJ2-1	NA	CASSLKTGRGRINEQFF	TGTGCCAGCAGCTTAAAAACGGGGCGGGGGAGGATCAATGAGCAGTTCTTC
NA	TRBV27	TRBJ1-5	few	CASSIRGPLFSNQPQHF	TGTGCCAGCAGCATCAGGGGCCCCCTTTTTAGCAATCAGCCCCAGCATTTT
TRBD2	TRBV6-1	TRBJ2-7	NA	CATKRGGGSYEQYF	TGTGCCACCAAACGGGGGGGAGGAAGCTACGAGCAGTACTTC
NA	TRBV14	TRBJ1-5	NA	CASSQVGSNQPQHF	TGTGCCAGCAGCCAGGTCGGGAGCAATCAGCCCCAGCATTTT
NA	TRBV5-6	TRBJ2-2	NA	CASSRGLLTGELFF	TGTGCCAGCAGCCGTGGACTTCTCACCGGGGAGCTGTTTTTT
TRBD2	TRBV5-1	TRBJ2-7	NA	CASSFTSGSYEQYF	TGCGCCAGCAGCTTTACTAGCGGGAGCTACGAGCAGTACTTC
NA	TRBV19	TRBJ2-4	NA	CASSKEGQLAKNIQYF	TGTGCCAGTAGTAAGGAGGGGCAATTAGCCAAAAACATTCAGTACTTC
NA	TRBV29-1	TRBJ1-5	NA	CSVGGASNQPQHF	TGCAGCGTAGGGGGGGCTAGCAATCAGCCCCAGCATTTT
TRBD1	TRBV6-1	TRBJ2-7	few	CASSQGTGGSYEQYF	TGTGCCAGCAGTCAGGGGACAGGGGGCTCCTACGAGCAGTACTTC
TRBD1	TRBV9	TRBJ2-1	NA	CASSPQGQVRSSYNEQFF	TGTGCCAGCAGCCCTCAGGGACAGGTGAGAAGTTCCTACAATGAGCAGTTCTTC
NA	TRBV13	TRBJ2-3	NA	CASSLNGALGTDTQYF	TGTGCCAGCAGCTTAAACGGAGCACTAGGCACAGATACGCAGTATTTT
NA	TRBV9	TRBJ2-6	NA	CASSLFGANVLTF	TGTGCCAGCAGCCTTTTTGGGGCCAACGTCCTGACTTTC
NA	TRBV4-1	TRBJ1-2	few	CASSQGQQGYGYTF	TGCGCCAGCAGCCAAGGCCAGCAGGGGTATGGCTACACCTTC
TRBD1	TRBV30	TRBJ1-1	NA	CAWSVSQGRAFF	TGTGCCTGGAGTGTCTCACAGGGGAGAGCTTTCTTT
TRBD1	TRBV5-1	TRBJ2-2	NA	CASPDRGTTTGELFF	TGCGCCAGCCCAGACAGGGGGACTACAACCGGGGAGCTGTTTTTT
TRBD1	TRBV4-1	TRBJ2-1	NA	CASSQDGVGTGNLYNEQFF	TGCGCCAGCAGCCAAGATGGGGTGGGGACAGGGAACCTATACAATGAGCAGTTCTTC
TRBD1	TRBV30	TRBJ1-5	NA	CAWNRGFNQPQHF	TGTGCCTGGAACAGGGGCTTCAATCAGCCCCAGCATTTT
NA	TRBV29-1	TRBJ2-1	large	CSVEDYSRAYNEQFF	TGCAGCGTTGAAGATTACAGCCGAGCCTACAATGAGCAGTTCTTC
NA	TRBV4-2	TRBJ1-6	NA	CASSQDTDYNSPLHF	TGTGCCAGCAGCCAAGACACTGATTATAATTCACCCCTCCACTTT
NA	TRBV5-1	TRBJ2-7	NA	CASSPAGQLDEQYF	TGCGCCAGCAGCCCTGCCGGACAATTGGACGAGCAGTACTTC
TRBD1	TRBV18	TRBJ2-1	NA	CASSLSGGSHNEQFF	TGTGCCAGCTCCTTATCAGGGGGCAGCCACAATGAGCAGTTCTTC
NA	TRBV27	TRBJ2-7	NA	CASSLTESYEQYF	TGTGCCAGCAGTCTTACGGAGTCCTACGAGCAGTACTTC
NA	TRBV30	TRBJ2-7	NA	CAWSYSRQSYEQYF	TGTGCCTGGAGCTATTCCAGGCAGTCCTACGAGCAGTACTTC
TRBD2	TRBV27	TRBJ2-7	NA	CASSWSSGYEQYF	TGTGCCAGCAGTTGGTCTAGCGGCTACGAGCAGTACTTC
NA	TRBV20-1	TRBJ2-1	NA	CSARSSRKQFF	TGCAGTGCTAGGTCATCGCGTAAACAGTTCTTC
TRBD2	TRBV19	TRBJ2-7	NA	CASSIGSISGSLYEQYF	TGTGCCAGTAGTATAGGATCTATCAGCGGGAGTCTCTACGAGCAGTACTTC
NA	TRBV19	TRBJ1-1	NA	CASLGQGRVDTEAFF	TGTGCCAGCCTTGGCCAGGGGAGGGTGGACACTGAAGCTTTCTTT
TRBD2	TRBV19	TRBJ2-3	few	CASSGISGGRTDTQYF	TGTGCCAGTAGTGGAATTAGCGGGGGACGCACAGATACGCAGTATTTT
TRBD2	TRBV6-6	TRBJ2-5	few	CASKRGGGASWETQYF	TGTGCCAGCAAGCGGGGCGGGGGGGCCAGTTGGGAGACCCAGTACTTC
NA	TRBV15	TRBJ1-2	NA	CATSALQGLGYGYTF	TGTGCCACCAGCGCGTTACAGGGCCTAGGCTATGGCTACACCTTC
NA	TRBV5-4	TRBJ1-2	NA	CASSLLSGLRYGYTF	TGTGCCAGCAGCTTGCTGAGCGGACTGAGGTATGGCTACACCTTC
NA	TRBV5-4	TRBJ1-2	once	CASSPTGFYGYTF	TGTGCCAGCAGCCCGACGGGGTTCTATGGCTACACCTTC